Below are 21 T cell receptor beta chains sequenced from a single sample in a study of T cells after posttransplantation cyclophosphamide. Some clones are missing from TCRdb's copy, which holds only in-frame ones; the method was immunoSEQ multiplex PCR. Listed for the sample are 2,500 to 3,000 clones, none seen a single time. Busulfan-fludarabine conditioning, marrow transplant, and cyclophosphamide on days +3 and +4 were administered. The source was PBMCs, collected after allogeneic stem cell transplant with posttransplant cyclophosphamide. The receptors stem from a male patient in his sixties who received an allogeneic stem cell transplant from a related donor and was CMV-positive. Some of the T cells might come from the graft donor.

This clone came up many times. The CDR3 DNA sequence: TGTGCCACCAGCAGCGGCACAGGGGGTTCCTACGAGCAGTACTTC. Protein sequence: CATSSGTGGSYEQYF. This rearrangement joins TRBV15 to TRBJ2-7, with 8 bases identical to TRBD1. The V gene's germline CDR1 is LNHNV and CDR2 YYDKDF (reference sequence). The ends lost 3 bases at V and 1 base at J; junction bases unmatched: 5. The CDR3 runs to 15 residues. Based on the CDR3 plus reference TRBV15 and TRBJ2-7, the full variable domain is DAMVIQNPRYQVTQFGKPVTLSCSQTLNHNVMYWYQQKSSQAPKLLFHYYDKDFNNEADTPDNFQSRRPNTSFCFLDIRSPGLGDTAMYLCATSSGTGGSYEQYFGPGTRLTVT.

At least ten counts were recorded for this clone. The chain is built from TRBV6-1 and TRBJ1-2; weak D call: TRBD1 (6 bases). Per the germline V gene, CDR1 is MNHNS and CDR2 is SASEGT. V dropped 6 bases and J dropped 8 bases, with 19 bases sitting between them. This CDR3 spans 14 amino acids. CDR3 protein: CASRPGHDSMGYTF. As DNA, the CDR3 is TGTGCCAGCAGACCGGGACACGATAGCATGGGCTACACCTTC.

At least ten counts were recorded for this clone. This chain links TRBV23-1 with TRBJ2-1; D gene uncertain. TRBV23-1 belongs to the ORF category, with a function that is uncertain. This CDR3 is built from 10 residues. The CDR3 nucleotides read TGCGTTAAGTGCAGCGATGAGCAGTTCTTC. Protein sequence: CVKCSDEQFF.

In this sample, this clone is large. The genes are TRBV19 and TRBJ1-2, with D perhaps TRBD1 (6 bases). This CDR3 contains 14 residues. CDR1 is LNHDA, CDR2 SQIVND, per germline (reference sequence). V lost 4 bases to trimming and J lost 6 bases, with 15 bases between them. CDR3 protein: CASSTRGSYNGYTF. The DNA of the CDR3 is TGTGCCAGTAGTACCAGGGGATCCTATAATGGCTACACCTTC.

The sample holds many counts of this clone. The chain joins TRBV27 to TRBJ1-3, with D possibly TRBD1 on 5 matching bases. V shed 5 bases and J shed 4 bases, with 15 bases lying between them. Germline assignment: CDR1 MNHEY and CDR2 SMNVEV (reference sequence). The CDR3 consists of 15 residues. The CDR3 here is CASSPLGVGGNTIYF. The CDR3 DNA is TGTGCCAGCAGTCCCTTAGGGGTAGGCGGAAACACCATATATTTT.

This clone qualifies as medium-sized. The chain joins TRBV21-1 to TRBJ2-7; TRBD2, the D gene given by the table, was not confirmed from the DNA. TRBV21-1 has pseudogene status. The CDR3 consists of 15 residues. The CDR3 loop is CASSQRSGLANEQYV. The CDR3, as DNA: TGTGCCAGCAGCCAACGGTCGGGACTAGCGAACGAGCAGTACGTC.

This clone is categorized as medium-sized. The rearrangement joins TRBV14 to TRBJ2-5; D is perhaps TRBD1 (6 bases). The CDR3 is 15 residues long. Trimming left V 3 bases short and J 1 base short, with 12 bases between. CDR1 and CDR2 (germline): SGHDN, FVKESK. Here the CDR3 DNA reads TGTGCCAGCAGCCAGACAGGCAGGGCCCAAGAGACCCAGTACTTC. Translated: CASSQTGRAQETQYF.

At least ten counts were recorded for this clone. Written as DNA, the CDR3 is TGTGCCAGCAGGGGACAGTCGACATTCCGGGGCTACACCTTC. The encoded protein is CASRGQSTFRGYTF. V is TRBV28 and J is TRBJ1-2; 7 bases fit TRBD1. The germline V gene encodes CDR1 MDHEN and CDR2 SYDVKM. Trimming at V came to 6 bases and at J to 8 bases, leaving 12 bases not matched to a gene. The CDR3 has 14 amino acids.

This clone was seen many times. Germline is not matched at one junction end, which may reflect a read error. This chain connects TRBV7-7 to TRBJ2-5; 12 positions match TRBD2. This CDR3 region has 19 residues. Germline-derived CDR1 and CDR2 are SSHAT and FNYEAQ (reference sequence). The CDR3 here is CASSLRDPGLAGIQETQYF. DNA for the CDR3: TGTGCTAGCAGCTTAAGGGACCCCGGACTAGCGGGGATCCAAGAGACCCAGTACTTC.

This clone was seen repeatedly, ten times or more. The V and J genes are TRBV2 and TRBJ2-1, with TRBD2 as a possible D gene (6 bases). The CDR3 has 13 amino acids. V shed 7 bases and J shed 4 bases, with 11 bases lying between them. Germline CDR1 and CDR2: SNHLY and FYNNEI. The CDR3 reads CASKEGGYNEQFF. The CDR3 DNA reads TGTGCCAGCAAGGAGGGCGGTTACAATGAGCAGTTCTTC.

This clone was observed many times. The chain couples TRBV6-1 to TRBJ2-3, with 10 bases identical to TRBD2. CDR1 MNHNS and CDR2 SASEGT come from the germline V gene. This CDR3 contains 14 residues. With V trimmed by 5 bases and J by 3 bases, 2 bases remained unmatched. CDR3 amino acids: CASSPSGRTDTQYF. The CDR3 DNA is TGTGCCAGCAGTCCTAGCGGGAGAACAGATACGCAGTATTTT.

Sample share makes this clone medium-sized (0.01 to 0.1%). The chain has TRBV19 and TRBJ1-1, with D possibly matching TRBD1 (5 bases). Germline CDR1 is LNHDA and CDR2 is SQIVND (reference sequence). The V end lost 3 bases, the J end lost 4 bases, and 15 bases lay between the germline ends. This CDR3 comprises 15 residues. CDR3 sequence reads: CASSMRQGFPTEAFF. Written as DNA, the CDR3 is TGTGCCAGTAGTATGAGGCAGGGCTTCCCCACTGAAGCTTTCTTT.

This clone is classed as medium-sized (0.01 to 0.1%). CDR3 amino acids: CASSLTGGYEQYF. In DNA, the CDR3 is TGTGCCAGCAGCTTGACAGGGGGCTACGAGCAGTACTTC. The chain employs TRBV7-2 and TRBJ2-7; TRBD1 matches 9 bases. The V and J ends lost 3 bases and 3 bases, in that order; junction bases with no gene match: 0. The V gene's germline CDR1 is SGHTA and CDR2 FQGNSA. The CDR3 contains 13 residues.

This clone is labeled as medium-sized. The chain is built from TRBV10-3 and TRBJ2-1; 7 nucleotides align to TRBD1. The CDR3 is 13 amino acids. The junction had 4 bases not matched to a gene; V was cut back by 7 bases and J by 4 bases. Per the germline V gene, CDR1 is ENHRY and CDR2 is SYGVKD. CDR3 region: CAITGGNYNEQFF. The CDR3 coding sequence is TGTGCCATCACAGGGGGAAATTACAATGAGCAGTTCTTC.

This clone is medium-sized. The CDR3 is CASSLTGDSLNEKLFF. In DNA, the CDR3 is TGCGCCAGCAGCTTGACCGGGGACAGTCTTAATGAAAAACTGTTTTTT. The rearrangement uses TRBV5-1 and TRBJ1-4; 7 bases are shared with TRBD1. V was pared by 1 base and J by 4 bases, with 7 bases of the junction left unmatched. This CDR3 spans 16 amino acids. The germline V gene has CDR1 SGHRS and CDR2 YFSETQ.

Judged by abundance, this clone is medium-sized (0.01 to 0.1%). The J gene is TRBJ2-7, the V gene TRBV4-2; D is possibly TRBD2 (5 bases). The CDR3 runs to 16 residues. The ends were cut back, 0 bases at V and 3 bases at J, with 15 bases in the middle. Germline assignment: CDR1 LGHNA and CDR2 YNFKEQ. CDR3 protein: CASSQDLGELGYEQYF. The CDR3 nucleotides read TGTGCCAGCAGCCAAGATCTTGGGGAGTTAGGCTACGAGCAGTACTTC.

This clone has ten or more counts. This chain joins TRBV7-9 and TRBJ2-3; TRBD1 is a possible D gene (5 bases). The germline CDR1 and CDR2 sequences are SEHNR and FQNEAQ (reference sequence). The CDR3 runs 14 residues. The V gene lost 3 bases and the J gene lost 0 bases, with 7 bases spanning the gap. DNA of the CDR3: TGTGCCAGCAGCTTCTCAGGGAGCACAGATACGCAGTATTTT. It codes for CASSFSGSTDTQYF.

This sequence joins TRBV5-3 and TRBJ2-1, with 7 bases matching TRBD1. TRBV5-3 belongs to the ORF category, with a function that is uncertain. The CDR3 is 17 amino acids. V was clipped by 0 bases and J by 9 bases; unmatched bases: 15. In DNA, the CDR3 is TGTGCCAGAAGCTTGGGGGTGACAGGGCCGTCCAAGGGTGAGCAGTTCTTC. Its translation is CARSLGVTGPSKGEQFF.

Judged by abundance, this clone is medium-sized. The rearrangement uses TRBV5-8 and TRBJ1-5; D unclear. CDR3 length: 15 amino acids. Trimming removed 1 base from V and 3 bases from J, with 11 bases in between. Germline CDR1 is SGHTS and CDR2 is YDEGEE. For the CDR3, the DNA is TGTGCCAGCAGCTTGAGAACAGCTTACAATCAGCCCCAGCATTTT. Protein: CASSLRTAYNQPQHF. The entire variable domain, with the rest obtained from reference TRBV5-8 and TRBJ1-5, is as follows: EAGVTQSPTHLIKTRGQQATLRCSPISGHTSVYWYQQALGLGLQFLLWYDEGEERNRGNFPPRFSGRQFPNYSSELNVNALELEDSALYLCASSLRTAYNQPQHFGDGTRLSIL.

By share, this clone ranks as medium-sized. The chain carries TRBV28 and TRBJ2-4; 8 bases align to TRBD1. From germline, CDR1 is MDHEN and CDR2 SYDVKM. The junction had 8 bases not matched to a gene; V was cut back by 4 bases and J by 6 bases. The CDR3 sequence is 15 residues long. CDR3 sequence: CASSSRTGLRNIQYF. In nucleotides, the CDR3 is TGTGCCAGCAGTTCCCGGACAGGGCTTCGAAACATTCAGTACTTC.

In this sample, this clone turned up many times. The rearrangement uses TRBV20-1 and TRBJ2-3; 8 bases match TRBD2. The CDR3 runs 11 residues. Germline CDR1 and CDR2: DFQATT and SNEGSKA (reference sequence). CDR3 bases: TGCAGGCCGACTAGCGCAGATACGCAGTATTTT. Translating gives CRPTSADTQYF.